This TCR beta chain was obtained from a study of T cells expressing NK-cell markers. This CDR3 comprises 16 residues. After re-calling the 5' RACE reads, TCRdb lists one entry per CDR3 protein, DNA absent. Its table lists some 600,000 distinct CDR3 sequences. This TCR derives from a young man in good health. The chain is built from TRBV12-3 or TRBV12-4 and TRBJ2-1; there is no DNA to check the TCRdb D call of TRBD2. Material: blood T cells: a sorted CD56 or NKG2C T cell subset, CD4+ or CD8+ T cells, or bulk PBMC T cells (not recorded which). CDR3 residues: CASTKGAGVSYNEQFF.